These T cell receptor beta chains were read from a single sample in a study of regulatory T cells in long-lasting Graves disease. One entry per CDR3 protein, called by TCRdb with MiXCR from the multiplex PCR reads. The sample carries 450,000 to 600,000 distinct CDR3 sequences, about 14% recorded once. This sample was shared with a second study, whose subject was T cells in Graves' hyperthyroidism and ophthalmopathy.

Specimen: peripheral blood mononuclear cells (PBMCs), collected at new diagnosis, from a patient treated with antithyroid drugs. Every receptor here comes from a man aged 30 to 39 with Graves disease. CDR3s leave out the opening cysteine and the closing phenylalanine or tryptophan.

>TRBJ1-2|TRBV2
ASSPPPQGVFYGYT
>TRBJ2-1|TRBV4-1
ASSQLAGYNEQF
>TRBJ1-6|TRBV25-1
ASSGSGSSYNSPLH
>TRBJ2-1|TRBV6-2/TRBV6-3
ASSYFRGDEQF
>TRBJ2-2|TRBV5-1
ASSLATGIPTGELF
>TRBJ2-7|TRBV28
ASSPQATYEQY
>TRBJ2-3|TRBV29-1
SVPRTTDTQY
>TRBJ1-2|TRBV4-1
ASSQGQGQANYGYT
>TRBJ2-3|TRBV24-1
ATSDFGQGSADTQY
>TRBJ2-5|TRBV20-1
SASSGGSGRLAQY
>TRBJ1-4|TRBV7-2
ASSPPRGTNEKLF
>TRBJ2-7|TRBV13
ASSPTLAGVPSYEQY
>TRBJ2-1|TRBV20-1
SARGSEIYNEQF
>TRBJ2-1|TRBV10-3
AVASGLYNEQF
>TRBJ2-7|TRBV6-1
ATRDLTTSEQY
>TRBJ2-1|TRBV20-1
SARETFFEQF
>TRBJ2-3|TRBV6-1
ASNDPGGGVY
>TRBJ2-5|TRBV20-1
SARDGQGRNPTQY
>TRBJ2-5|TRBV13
ASSFALGQVVETQY
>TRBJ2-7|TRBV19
ASSISTGAYEQY
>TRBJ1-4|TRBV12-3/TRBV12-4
ASSLGQIDEKLF
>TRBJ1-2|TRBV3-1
ASSQETGGYT
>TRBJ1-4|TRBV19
ASSPSTGRLF
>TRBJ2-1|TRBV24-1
ATQRTEWKYNEQF
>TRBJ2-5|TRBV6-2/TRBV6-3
ASSYFGGSQETQY
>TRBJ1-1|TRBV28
ASKSAGPFSAF
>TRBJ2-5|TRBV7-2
ASSLDRGVQETQY
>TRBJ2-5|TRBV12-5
ASGVSAGRETQY
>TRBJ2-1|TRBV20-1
SAPRTSGDNEQF
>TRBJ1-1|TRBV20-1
SALGTANTEAF
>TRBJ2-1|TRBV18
ASSALSGISYNEQF
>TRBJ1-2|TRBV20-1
SARDPGDSGYT
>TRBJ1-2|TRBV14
ASSPSSPYGYT
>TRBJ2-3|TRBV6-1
ASTPSGGSTDTQY
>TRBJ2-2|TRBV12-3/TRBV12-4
ASSLGSGQNTGELF
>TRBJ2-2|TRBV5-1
ASSLGYSGRPRGNTGELF
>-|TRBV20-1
SARQLAGGETQY
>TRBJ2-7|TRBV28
ASSWTGPYEQY
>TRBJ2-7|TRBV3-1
ASSQEGSPNYEQY
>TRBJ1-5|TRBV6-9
ASSYSKASDQPQH
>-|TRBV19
ASSIAVGAAPRYTQY
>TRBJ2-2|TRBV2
ASRLTGTGELF
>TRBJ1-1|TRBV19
ASSQRGWGLRAEAF
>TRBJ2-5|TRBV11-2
ASSLVVETQY
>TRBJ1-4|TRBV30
AWSGLTNEKLF
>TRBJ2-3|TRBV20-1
SAGEGRVSTDTQY
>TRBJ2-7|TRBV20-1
SARVPLSGPSYEQY
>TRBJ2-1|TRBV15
ATSRVVGLGEQF
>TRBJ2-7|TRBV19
ASSMSESYEQY
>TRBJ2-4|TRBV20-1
SASHGTVLAKNIQY
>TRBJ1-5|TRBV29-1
SVGAGHSQPQH